Here is one TCR beta chain with its context. Cohort 3 recovered donors had two negative PCRs, clearance, or symptom resolution. Generated by immunoSEQ multiplex PCR, the TCRdb table keeps only in-frame clones and is missing some. The table records about 100,000 clones, approximately 86% of them present only once. This sample is drawn from a study of blood T cell repertoires in COVID-19. About the research overall: The United States, Italy and Spain were the sources of the acute and convalescent COVID-19 samples. Sample material is recorded as cDNA or gDNA derived from T cells, B-cell-depleted T cells, or PBMCs.

Per germline, CDR1 SGDLS and CDR2 YYNGEE. The V gene end was trimmed by 4 bases and the J gene end by 4 bases; junction bases not matched to a gene: 7. CDR3 length: 15 amino acids. This receptor was identified in a woman aged 45-59 years who had recovered from COVID-19. The sequenced sample consisted of PBMCs or T cells enriched from blood (not recorded which). The J gene is TRBJ2-3, the V gene TRBV9; 9 bases fit TRBD2. In DNA form, the CDR3 reads TGTGCCAGCAGCAAGACTAGCGGTGGCTCAGATACGCAGTATTTT. Amino acid sequence: CASSKTSGGSDTQYF. Looking up the rest from reference TRBV9 and TRBJ2-3 gives the full variable domain: DSGVTQTPKHLITATGQRVTLRCSPRSGDLSVYWYQQSLDQGLQFLIQYYNGEERAKGNILERFSAQQFPDLHSELNLSSLELGDSALYFCASSKTSGGSDTQYFGPGTRLTVL.